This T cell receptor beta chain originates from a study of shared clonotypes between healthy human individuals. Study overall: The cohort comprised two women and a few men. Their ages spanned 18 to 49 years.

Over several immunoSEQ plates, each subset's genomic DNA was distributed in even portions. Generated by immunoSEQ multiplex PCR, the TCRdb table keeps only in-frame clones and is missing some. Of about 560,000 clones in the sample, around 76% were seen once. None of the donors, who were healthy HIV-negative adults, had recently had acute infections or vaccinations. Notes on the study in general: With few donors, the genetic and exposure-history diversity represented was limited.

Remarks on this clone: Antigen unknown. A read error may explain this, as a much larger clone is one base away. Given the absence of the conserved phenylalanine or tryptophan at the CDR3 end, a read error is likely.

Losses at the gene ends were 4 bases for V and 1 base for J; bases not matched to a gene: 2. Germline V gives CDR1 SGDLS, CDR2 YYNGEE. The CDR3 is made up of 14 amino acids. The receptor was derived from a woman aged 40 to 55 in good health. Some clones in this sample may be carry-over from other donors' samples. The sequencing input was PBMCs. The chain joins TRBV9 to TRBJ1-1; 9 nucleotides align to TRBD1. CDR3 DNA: TGTGCCAGCAGCCAGACAGGGGGGAACACTGAAGCTTTCCTT. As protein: CASSQTGGNTEAFL.